These 2 T cell receptor beta chains were all obtained from the same sample, sequenced in a study of shared T cell receptors in the human thymus. Profiling relied on immunoSEQ multiplex PCR, and the TCRdb table lists in-frame clones only, not all of them. In the table there are under 850,000 clones, around nine tenths of which are singletons. The data were also submitted as part of a second study, on human thymus T cells.

The sequenced material came from thymocytes. Receptors originate from a boy less than two years old with a congenital heart defect.

The chain carries TRBV5-3 and TRBJ1-5; the D gene is possibly TRBD1 (5 bases). TRBV5-3 carries the ORF label, with uncertain function. CDR3 length equals 16 residues. The V and J ends lost 1 base and 0 bases respectively, with 11 bases between them. The CDR3 bases are TGTGCCAGAAGCTTGAGGGGCCCTTATAGCAATCAGCCCCAGCATTTT. Translation gives CARSLRGPYSNQPQHF.

The chain links TRBV7-6 to TRBJ2-7, with 8 bases fitting TRBD1. The germline gives CDR1 SGHVS, CDR2 FNYEAQ. With V trimmed by 0 bases and J by 4 bases, 11 bases remained unmatched. This CDR3 has 17 amino acids. The CDR3, as DNA: TGTGCCAGCAGCTTAGCCAATCGGACAGGGAACAGGTACGAGCAGTACTTC. Translated, it gives CASSLANRTGNRYEQYF.